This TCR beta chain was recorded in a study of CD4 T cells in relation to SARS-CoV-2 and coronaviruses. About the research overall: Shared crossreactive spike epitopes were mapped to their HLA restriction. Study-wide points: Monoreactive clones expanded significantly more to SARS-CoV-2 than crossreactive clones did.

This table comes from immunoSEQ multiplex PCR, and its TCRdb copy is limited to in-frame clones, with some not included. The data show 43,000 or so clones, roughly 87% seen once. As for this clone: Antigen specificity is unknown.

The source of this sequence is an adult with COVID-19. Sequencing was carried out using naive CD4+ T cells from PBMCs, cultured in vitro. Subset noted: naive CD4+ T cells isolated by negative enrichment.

CDR3 bases: TGTGCCATCAGACTAGCGGGCAAAGAGACCCAGTACTTC. This sequence encodes CAIRLAGKETQYF. The chain combines TRBV10-3 with TRBJ2-5; 9 bases are a match to TRBD2. This CDR3 region has 13 residues. The V gene end was trimmed by 6 bases and the J gene end by 3 bases; junction bases not matched to a gene: 2. Germline V gene sequence: CDR1 ENHRY, CDR2 SYGVKD.